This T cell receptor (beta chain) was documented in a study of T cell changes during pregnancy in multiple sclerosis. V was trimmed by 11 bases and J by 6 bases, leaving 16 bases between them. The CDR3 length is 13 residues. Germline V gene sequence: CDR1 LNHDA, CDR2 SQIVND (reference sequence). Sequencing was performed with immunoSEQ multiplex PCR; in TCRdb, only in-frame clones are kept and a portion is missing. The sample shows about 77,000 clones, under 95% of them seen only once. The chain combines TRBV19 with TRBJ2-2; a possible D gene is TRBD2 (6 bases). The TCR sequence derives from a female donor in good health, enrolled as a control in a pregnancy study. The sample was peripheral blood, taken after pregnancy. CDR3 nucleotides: TGTGCCGAGTCCCGACTAGTCCCCGGGGAGCTGTTTTTT. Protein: CAESRLVPGELFF.